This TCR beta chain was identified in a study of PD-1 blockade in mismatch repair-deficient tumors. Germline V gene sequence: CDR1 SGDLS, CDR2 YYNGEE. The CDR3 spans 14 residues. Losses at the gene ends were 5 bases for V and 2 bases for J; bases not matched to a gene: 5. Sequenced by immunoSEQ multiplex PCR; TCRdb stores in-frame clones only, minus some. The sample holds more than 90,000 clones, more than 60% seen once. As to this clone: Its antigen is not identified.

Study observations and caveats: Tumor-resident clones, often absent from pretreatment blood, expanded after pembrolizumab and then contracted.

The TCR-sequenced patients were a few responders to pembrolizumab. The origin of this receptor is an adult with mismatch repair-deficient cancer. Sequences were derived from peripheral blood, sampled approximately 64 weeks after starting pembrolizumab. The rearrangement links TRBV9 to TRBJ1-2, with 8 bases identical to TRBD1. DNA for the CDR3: TGTGCCAGCAGTGGGGGACAGGACAACTATGGCTACACCTTC. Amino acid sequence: CASSGGQDNYGYTF.